Presented here are 8 T cell receptor beta chains from one specimen sequenced in a study of cytomegalovirus exposure and HLA in healthy donors. PCR employed 60 Vbeta and 13 Jbeta primers. The data were produced by immunoSEQ multiplex PCR, yet TCRdb's version contains in-frame clones alone and is incomplete. The sample records about 130,000 clones, less than 80% being singletons. Sequenced input: PBMCs. The receptors derive from a man aged 35 to 55 in good health and CMV-seropositive.

The rearrangement links TRBV7-3 to TRBJ2-3; D is ambiguous. Germline V gives CDR1 SGHTA, CDR2 FQGTGA. This CDR3 contains 15 residues. V was pared by 4 bases and J by 2 bases, with 13 bases between. CDR3 DNA sequence: TGTGCCAGCAGCTCCGGCTCTAGACCCACAGATACGCAGTATTTT. Translating gives CASSSGSRPTDTQYF. The variable domain in full, completed from reference TRBV7-3 and TRBJ2-3, reads GAGVSQTPSNKVTEKGKYVELRCDPISGHTALYWYRQSLGQGPEFLIYFQGTGAADDSGLPNDRFFAVRPEGSVSTLKIQRTERGDSAVYLCASSSGSRPTDTQYFGPGTRLTVL.

The count of this clone is one. The V gene is TRBV5-1, the J gene TRBJ1-2; 9 nucleotides match TRBD1. Germline values: CDR1 SGHRS, CDR2 YFSETQ. V shed 4 bases and J 6 bases; nucleotides not matched to a gene: 4. CDR3 length equals 13 residues. CDR3 bases: TGCGCCAGCAGCCACGGACAGGGGAATGGCTACACCTTC. It encodes CASSHGQGNGYTF.

The chain joins TRBV13 to TRBJ1-6; TRBD1 is a possible D gene (5 bases). In germline, CDR1 is PRHDT, CDR2 FYEKMQ (reference sequence). V gave up 2 bases and J gave up 4 bases, with 9 bases separating them. This CDR3 spans 15 amino acids. As DNA, the CDR3 is TGTGCCAGCAGCTTAAACGGGGGTTATAATTCACCCCTCCACTTT. Protein sequence: CASSLNGGYNSPLHF. The entire variable domain, with the rest obtained from reference TRBV13 and TRBJ1-6, is as follows: AAGVIQSPRHLIKEKRETATLKCYPIPRHDTVYWYQQGPGQDPQFLISFYEKMQSDKGSIPDRFSAQQFSDYHSELNMSSLELGDSALYFCASSLNGGYNSPLHFGNGTRLTVT.

This chain connects TRBV7-6 to TRBJ2-2, with D possibly being TRBD2 (5 bases). The ends were cut back, 5 bases at V and 9 bases at J, with 22 bases in the middle. Germline CDR1 and CDR2: SGHVS and FNYEAQ. The CDR3 covers 16 residues. The CDR3 protein is CASSPLGQLHGRELFF. The CDR3, as DNA: TGTGCCAGCAGCCCCCTAGGCCAACTGCACGGGAGGGAGCTGTTTTTT. Complete variable domain (other parts from reference TRBV7-6 and TRBJ2-2): GAGVSQSPRYKVTKRGQDVALRCDPISGHVSLYWYRQALGQGPEFLTYFNYEAQQDKSGLPNDRFSAERPEGSISTLTIQRTEQRDSAMYRCASSPLGQLHGRELFFGEGSRLTVL.

This clone was found once. The chain joins TRBV15 to TRBJ2-1; TRBD2 agrees at 7 bases. This CDR3 comprises 15 residues. Germline loops: CDR1 LNHNV, CDR2 YYDKDF (reference sequence). V dropped 0 bases and J dropped 7; count of bases not matched to a gene: 6. The CDR3 DNA follows: TGTGCCACCAGCAGAGATCGCGGGGGTTATAATGAGCAGTTCTTC. It is translated as CATSRDRGGYNEQFF. The full variable domain, with the rest looked up from reference TRBV15 and TRBJ2-1, is DAMVIQNPRYQVTQFGKPVTLSCSQTLNHNVMYWYQQKSSQAPKLLFHYYDKDFNNEADTPDNFQSRRPNTSFCFLDIRSPGLGDTAMYLCATSRDRGGYNEQFFGPGTRLTVL.

This chain links TRBV28 with TRBJ1-2; 10 bases agree with TRBD1. The CDR3 extends over 14 amino acids. V was pared by 2 bases and J by 9 bases, with 6 bases of the junction left unmatched. Germline CDR1 reads MDHEN; CDR2 reads SYDVKM. The CDR3 nucleotides read TGTGCCAGCAGTTTAAAGACAGGGGGCGTTAGCTACACCTTC. Residues: CASSLKTGGVSYTF.

This clone was seen a few times. This chain links TRBV10-1 with TRBJ1-3, with D possibly TRBD1 on 6 matching bases. Trimming left V 4 bases short and J 1 base short, with 11 bases between. Germline assignment: CDR1 WNHNN and CDR2 SYGVQD (reference sequence). The CDR3 loop spans 15 amino acids. The CDR3 DNA is TGCGCCAGCAGTGGGGGGCTGGGTTCTGGAAACACCATATATTTT. Protein: CASSGGLGSGNTIYF.

To note about this clone: This sample also contains other DNA sequences that code for the same CDR3. The V call is TRBV9, the J call TRBJ2-1; 10 bases match TRBD2. CDR1 is SGDLS and CDR2 is YYNGEE in the germline V gene. The CDR3 spans 15 residues. V lost 0 bases to trimming and J lost 3 bases; unmatched junction nucleotides: 0. CDR3 coding DNA: TGTGCCAGCAGCGTAGGGACTAGCGGCTACAATGAGCAGTTCTTC. It encodes CASSVGTSGYNEQFF.